This paragraph reports one T cell receptor (beta chain). Sequencing was performed with immunoSEQ multiplex PCR; in TCRdb, only in-frame clones are kept and a portion is missing. The sample contains around 120,000 clones, approximately 92% of which appear only once. This entry belongs to a study of control samples from healthy donors and cancer patients. Trimming shortened V by 5 bases and J by 6 bases, and 16 bases separated the two germline ends. Germline loops: CDR1 MNHNY, CDR2 SVGAGI (reference sequence). The CDR3 has 15 amino acids. The chain is built from TRBV6-6 and TRBJ1-4; the D gene is possibly TRBD1 (6 bases). Sequencing was carried out using PBMCs. The TCR sequence derives from a woman in her 50s with colorectal cancer. The chain's CDR3 is CASSAQGSWDEKLFF. CDR3 DNA: TGTGCCAGCAGTGCACAGGGTTCGTGGGATGAAAAACTGTTTTTT.